Presented here are 2 T cell receptor beta chains from one specimen sequenced in a study of T cell responses to AZD1222 COVID-19 vaccine. Sequencing used immunoSEQ multiplex PCR; TCRdb keeps in-frame clones, though not all of them. The sample gives under 200,000 clones, approximately 93% of which show up once; 3.5% to 5% is in the top ten. The source was peripheral blood, collected on day 0 of AZD1222 vaccination. These receptors were obtained from an adult in good health.

J is TRBJ1-2 and V is TRBV7-2; 7 bases line up with TRBD1. This CDR3 spans 16 amino acids. The J segment lost 0 bases and the V segment lost 5 bases, leaving 9 bases of the junction unmatched. CDR1 is SGHTA, CDR2 FQGNSA, per germline. Here the CDR3 DNA reads TGTGCCAGCAGCGTCGATACGACAGGGACTAACTATGGCTACACCTTC. It is translated as CASSVDTTGTNYGYTF.

The chain links TRBV30 to TRBJ1-1; D unclear. CDR3 length: 15 residues. V was shortened by 5 bases and J by 0 bases, with 16 bases between the two germline ends. Germline CDR1 is GTSNPN and CDR2 is SVGIG (reference sequence). DNA of the CDR3: TGTGCCTGGGACGCGGGCAGAAACATGAACACTGAAGCTTTCTTT. This gives the protein CAWDAGRNMNTEAFF.